These T cell receptor beta chains were read from a single sample in a study of cytomegalovirus exposure and HLA in healthy donors. Here immunoSEQ multiplex PCR was the method, and the copy in TCRdb shows in-frame clones only, minus some. The table shows approximately 240,000 clones, with about 80% occurring only once. Material: PBMCs. All receptors come from a woman aged 35 to 49 in good health and CMV-seronegative. CDR3s include the opening cysteine and the closing phenylalanine or tryptophan. A D gene is named only where the DNA matches it firmly. Size values are once, few and many counts, or a class for expanded clones, and some rows have none.

CDR3nt: TGTGCCAGCAGCTTAGGTGTAGCCGGAAACACCATATATTTT
CDR3aa: CASSLGVAGNTIYF
d_gene: NA
abundance: NA
v_gene: TRBV13
j_gene: TRBJ1-3

CDR3nt: TGTGCCAGTATTGTTGCAACTAATGAAAAACTGTTTTTT
CDR3aa: CASIVATNEKLFF
d_gene: NA
abundance: NA
v_gene: TRBV2
j_gene: TRBJ1-4

CDR3nt: TGCGCCAGTCGACAGGGGGAATATAGCAATCAGCCCCAGCATTTT
CDR3aa: CASRQGEYSNQPQHF
d_gene: TRBD1
abundance: NA
v_gene: TRBV5-1
j_gene: TRBJ1-5

CDR3nt: TGTGCCAGCACGGGGGTTAGGGGCGAGCAGTACTTC
CDR3aa: CASTGVRGEQYF
d_gene: NA
abundance: NA
v_gene: TRBV7-9
j_gene: TRBJ2-7

CDR3nt: TGCGCCAGCAGCCTGACAGGGGGTCAGCCCCAGCATTTT
CDR3aa: CASSLTGGQPQHF
d_gene: TRBD1
abundance: NA
v_gene: TRBV5-1
j_gene: TRBJ1-5

CDR3nt: TGCGCCAGCAGCTTGGGGGACAGAGAGACCCAGTACTTC
CDR3aa: CASSLGDRETQYF
d_gene: TRBD1
abundance: once
v_gene: TRBV5-1
j_gene: TRBJ2-5

CDR3nt: TGTGCCAGCACAGAGAGGCAGATCTCCTACGAGCAGTACTTC
CDR3aa: CASTERQISYEQYF
d_gene: NA
abundance: NA
v_gene: TRBV2
j_gene: TRBJ2-7

CDR3nt: TGCGCCAGCAGTCTGCTGATCGGGGGGACCTACGAGCAGTACTTC
CDR3aa: CASSLLIGGTYEQYF
d_gene: TRBD2
abundance: NA
v_gene: TRBV5-1
j_gene: TRBJ2-7

CDR3nt: TGTGCCAGCAGTGAAGGTGCGGGAACTGAAGCTTTCTTT
CDR3aa: CASSEGAGTEAFF
d_gene: NA
abundance: few
v_gene: TRBV2
j_gene: TRBJ1-1

CDR3nt: TGTGCCAGCAGTTTCCAATACTATGGCTACACCTTC
CDR3aa: CASSFQYYGYTF
d_gene: NA
abundance: NA
v_gene: TRBV28
j_gene: TRBJ1-2

CDR3nt: TGTGCCAGCAACAGCCAGGGATCTAATGAAAAACTGTTTTTT
CDR3aa: CASNSQGSNEKLFF
d_gene: NA
abundance: NA
v_gene: TRBV2
j_gene: TRBJ1-4

CDR3nt: TGTGCCAGGGACAACGAGCAGTACTTC
CDR3aa: CARDNEQYF
d_gene: NA
abundance: NA
v_gene: TRBV7-4
j_gene: TRBJ2-7

CDR3nt: TGTGCCCGCCTCGACAGGAACACTGAAGCTTTCTTT
CDR3aa: CARLDRNTEAFF
d_gene: NA
abundance: NA
v_gene: TRBV30
j_gene: TRBJ1-1

CDR3nt: TGCGCCAGCAGCGTTGGACTAGCGGGGATAACTTCCTACAATGAGCAGTTCTTC
CDR3aa: CASSVGLAGITSYNEQFF
d_gene: TRBD2
abundance: NA
v_gene: TRBV5-1
j_gene: TRBJ2-1

CDR3nt: TGCGCCAGCAGCGAGGGCTCTGCTGGGTCCTACAATGAGCAGTTCTTC
CDR3aa: CASSEGSAGSYNEQFF
d_gene: NA
abundance: NA
v_gene: TRBV5-1
j_gene: TRBJ2-1

CDR3nt: TGTGCCAGCAGCGTAGGTACTAGCCCCTACAATGAGCAGTTCTTC
CDR3aa: CASSVGTSPYNEQFF
d_gene: NA
abundance: NA
v_gene: TRBV9
j_gene: TRBJ2-1

CDR3nt: TGTGCCAGCAGTGAATTTGGAGGGAACACTGAAGCTTTCTTT
CDR3aa: CASSEFGGNTEAFF
d_gene: NA
abundance: NA
v_gene: TRBV6-1
j_gene: TRBJ1-1

CDR3nt: TGCGCCAGCAGCCAAGAGCAGAGGACGCAGTATTTT
CDR3aa: CASSQEQRTQYF
d_gene: NA
abundance: NA
v_gene: TRBV4-3
j_gene: TRBJ2-3

CDR3nt: TGCGCCAGCAGCCCCGGACAGGGTAGGAACACCGGGGAGCTGTTTTTT
CDR3aa: CASSPGQGRNTGELFF
d_gene: TRBD1
abundance: NA
v_gene: TRBV5-1
j_gene: TRBJ2-2

CDR3nt: TGTGCCAGTAGTCTGAACAGGGGAAACTACGAGCAGTACTTC
CDR3aa: CASSLNRGNYEQYF
d_gene: TRBD1
abundance: NA
v_gene: TRBV19
j_gene: TRBJ2-7

CDR3nt: TGTGCCAGTAGAGACCGAATAGGGGCAGGAGAGACCCAGTACTTC
CDR3aa: CASRDRIGAGETQYF
d_gene: NA
abundance: NA
v_gene: TRBV19
j_gene: TRBJ2-5

CDR3nt: TGTGCCAGCGGGGCAGGACAGAACACCGGGGAGCTGTTTTTT
CDR3aa: CASGAGQNTGELFF
d_gene: NA
abundance: NA
v_gene: TRBV6-5
j_gene: TRBJ2-2

CDR3nt: TGTGCCAGCAGCCAAAAAGGAGCGGGGGCCCTCAATGAGCAGTTCTTC
CDR3aa: CASSQKGAGALNEQFF
d_gene: TRBD2
abundance: NA
v_gene: TRBV4-2
j_gene: TRBJ2-1

CDR3nt: TGTGCCAGCAGCTTAGGCGAGAGCTCTGGAAACACCATATATTTT
CDR3aa: CASSLGESSGNTIYF
d_gene: NA
abundance: few
v_gene: TRBV7-9
j_gene: TRBJ1-3

CDR3nt: TGCGCCAGCAGCTTCGGACAGAACCTAATGGCCTACGAGCAGTACTTC
CDR3aa: CASSFGQNLMAYEQYF
d_gene: NA
abundance: NA
v_gene: TRBV5-1
j_gene: TRBJ2-7

CDR3nt: TGTGCCAGCTCACCACTCGGACAGGGGGGCACTGAAGCTTTCTTT
CDR3aa: CASSPLGQGGTEAFF
d_gene: TRBD1
abundance: NA
v_gene: TRBV18
j_gene: TRBJ1-1

CDR3nt: TGTGCCAGCAGCCAAAATCCTTCGGGGGTGACCCAGTACTTC
CDR3aa: CASSQNPSGVTQYF
d_gene: NA
abundance: NA
v_gene: TRBV11-2
j_gene: TRBJ2-5

CDR3nt: TGTGCCAGCAGCCCGACCGGGAGCATCTACGAGCAGTACTTC
CDR3aa: CASSPTGSIYEQYF
d_gene: NA
abundance: NA
v_gene: TRBV7-2
j_gene: TRBJ2-7

CDR3nt: TGTGCCAGCAGCTTAACAGGGGTCACTGAAGCTTTCTTT
CDR3aa: CASSLTGVTEAFF
d_gene: NA
abundance: NA
v_gene: TRBV7-3
j_gene: TRBJ1-1

CDR3nt: TGCGCCAGCAGCTTGGGGGCCAGCGGGGGTGTGACCCAGTACTTC
CDR3aa: CASSLGASGGVTQYF
d_gene: TRBD2
abundance: NA
v_gene: TRBV5-1
j_gene: TRBJ2-5

CDR3nt: TGTGCCAGCAGTCAGACAGGGGCCGAGGGCTACACCTTC
CDR3aa: CASSQTGAEGYTF
d_gene: TRBD1
abundance: NA
v_gene: TRBV6-6
j_gene: TRBJ1-2

CDR3nt: TGTGCCAGCAGCTTAGGGCGACAGACAGGTGGTAACACTGAAGCTTTCTTT
CDR3aa: CASSLGRQTGGNTEAFF
d_gene: NA
abundance: NA
v_gene: TRBV11-3
j_gene: TRBJ1-1

CDR3nt: TGTGCCAGCAGCGGACAGTTGAACACTGAAGCTTTCTTT
CDR3aa: CASSGQLNTEAFF
d_gene: NA
abundance: NA
v_gene: TRBV6-5
j_gene: TRBJ1-1

CDR3nt: TGTGCCAGCAGCTTAACAGGTTTTTCCTACGAGCAGTACTTC
CDR3aa: CASSLTGFSYEQYF
d_gene: NA
abundance: NA
v_gene: TRBV11-3
j_gene: TRBJ2-7

CDR3nt: TGTGCCAGCAGTGAGCGGACGGGTGGGGCTTCCTACGAGCAGTACTTC
CDR3aa: CASSERTGGASYEQYF
d_gene: NA
abundance: NA
v_gene: TRBV2
j_gene: TRBJ2-7

CDR3nt: TGTGCCAGCATCCAGGCACAGACGGGGTGGGACACTGAAGCTTTCTTT
CDR3aa: CASIQAQTGWDTEAFF
d_gene: NA
abundance: NA
v_gene: TRBV7-2
j_gene: TRBJ1-1